The clone carrying this T cell receptor beta chain came up once. Its antigen is currently unknown. The data belong to a study of cytomegalovirus exposure and HLA in healthy donors. The PCR made use of 60 Vbeta and 13 Jbeta primers. Some clones are missing from TCRdb's copy, which holds only in-frame ones; the method was immunoSEQ multiplex PCR. The sample carries 90,000 to 120,000 clones, 73% recorded once. Notes on the study in general: Later analysis identified around 15,000 TCR beta sequences associated with HLA alleles, using a false discovery rate threshold of 0.05. The number of N-insertions in an Asian-associated ancestry cluster was reportedly below the roughly 670-donor mean in a later analysis.

Trimming pared 1 base from V and 2 bases from J, leaving 12 bases between. The CDR3 consists of 16 residues. The germline V gene encodes CDR1 MDHEN and CDR2 SYDVKM. V gene TRBV28 combines with J gene TRBJ1-5; no clear D gene. The TCR comes from a young man in good health and CMV-seronegative. Sequenced input: PBMCs. CDR3 DNA: TGTGCCAGCAGTTTATCTCCGGGGTCGGGCAATCAGCCCCAGCATTTT. Amino acids: CASSLSPGSGNQPQHF.